Below, one T cell receptor beta chain is given with its context. Here immunoSEQ multiplex PCR was the method, and the copy in TCRdb shows in-frame clones only, minus some. This sample has about 140,000 clones, with nearly 95% found just once. The data were taken from a study of CD4+ T cells in melanoma. The receptor's source is a human donor with melanoma.

This CDR3 reads CASSPGQGAPTYGYTF. The CDR3 region has the DNA TGTGCCAGCAGTCCCGGCCAGGGGGCGCCCACCTATGGCTACACCTTC. The chain uses TRBV28 and TRBJ1-2; 8 bases agree with TRBD1. The CDR3 is 16 residues long. Losses at the gene ends were 5 bases for V and 4 bases for J; bases not matched to a gene: 12. Germline CDR1 reads MDHEN; CDR2 reads SYDVKM.